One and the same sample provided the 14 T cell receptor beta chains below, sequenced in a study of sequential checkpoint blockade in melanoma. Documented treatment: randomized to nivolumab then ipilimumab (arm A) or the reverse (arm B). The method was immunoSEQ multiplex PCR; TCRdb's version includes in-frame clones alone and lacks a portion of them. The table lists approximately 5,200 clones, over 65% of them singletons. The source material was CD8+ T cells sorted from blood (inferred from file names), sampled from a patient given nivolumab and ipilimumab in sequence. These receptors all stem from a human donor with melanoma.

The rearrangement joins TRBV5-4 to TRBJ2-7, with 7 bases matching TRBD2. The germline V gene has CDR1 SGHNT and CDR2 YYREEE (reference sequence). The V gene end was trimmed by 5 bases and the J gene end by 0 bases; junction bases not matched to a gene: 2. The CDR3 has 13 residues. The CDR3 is CASRGGSSYEQYF. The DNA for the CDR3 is TGTGCCAGCAGGGGGGGGAGCTCCTACGAGCAGTACTTC.

CDR3 in DNA: TGTGCCAGCAGTTACTCCGACAGCAGGTTCCAGCATTTT. As protein: CASSYSDSRFQHF. The rearrangement joins TRBV6-5 to TRBJ1-5; weak D call: TRBD1 (5 bases). Looked up from germline, CDR1 is MNHEY and CDR2 is SVGAGI. The ends were cut back, 0 bases at V and 12 bases at J, with 12 bases in the middle. The CDR3 length is 13 residues.

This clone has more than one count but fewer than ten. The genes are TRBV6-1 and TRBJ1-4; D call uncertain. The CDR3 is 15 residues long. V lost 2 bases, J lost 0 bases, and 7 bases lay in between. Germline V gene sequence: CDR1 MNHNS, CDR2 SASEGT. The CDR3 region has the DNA TGTGCCAGCAGTGAAAGCGTTGCAACTAATGAAAAACTGTTTTTT. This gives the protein CASSESVATNEKLFF.

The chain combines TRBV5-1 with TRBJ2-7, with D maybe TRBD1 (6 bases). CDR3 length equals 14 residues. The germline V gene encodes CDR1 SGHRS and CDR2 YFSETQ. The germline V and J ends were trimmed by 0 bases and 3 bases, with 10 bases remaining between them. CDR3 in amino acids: CASSLGQDVYEQYF. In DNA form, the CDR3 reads TGCGCCAGCAGCTTGGGACAGGACGTCTACGAGCAGTACTTC.

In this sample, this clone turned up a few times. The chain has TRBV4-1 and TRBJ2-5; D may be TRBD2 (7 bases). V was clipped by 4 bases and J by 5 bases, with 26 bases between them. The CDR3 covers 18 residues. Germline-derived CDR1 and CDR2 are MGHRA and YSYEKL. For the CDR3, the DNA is TGCGCCAGCAGCCCCATGGGCATAGGACGGGGGGCGTACGAGACCCAGTACTTC. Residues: CASSPMGIGRGAYETQYF.

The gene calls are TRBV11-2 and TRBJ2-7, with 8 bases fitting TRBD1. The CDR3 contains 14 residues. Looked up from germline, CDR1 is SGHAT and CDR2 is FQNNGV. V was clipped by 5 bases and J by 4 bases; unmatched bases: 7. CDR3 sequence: CASSPSTGAYEQYF. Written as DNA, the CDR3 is TGTGCCAGCAGCCCCTCGACAGGGGCATACGAGCAGTACTTC.

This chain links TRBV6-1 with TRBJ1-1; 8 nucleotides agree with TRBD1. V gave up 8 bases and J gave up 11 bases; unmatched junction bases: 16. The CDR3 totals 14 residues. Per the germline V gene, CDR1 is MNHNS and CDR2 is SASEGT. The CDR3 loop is CASELRTGREGAFF. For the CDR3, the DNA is TGTGCCAGCGAACTTAGGACAGGGCGAGAGGGGGCTTTCTTT.

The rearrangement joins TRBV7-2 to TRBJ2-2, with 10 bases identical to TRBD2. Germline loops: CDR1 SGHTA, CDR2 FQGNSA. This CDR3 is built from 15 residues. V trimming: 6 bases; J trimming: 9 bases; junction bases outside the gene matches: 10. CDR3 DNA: TGTGCCAGCAGAAATCCGGGACTAGCGATCTGGGAGCTGTTTTTT. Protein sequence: CASRNPGLAIWELFF.

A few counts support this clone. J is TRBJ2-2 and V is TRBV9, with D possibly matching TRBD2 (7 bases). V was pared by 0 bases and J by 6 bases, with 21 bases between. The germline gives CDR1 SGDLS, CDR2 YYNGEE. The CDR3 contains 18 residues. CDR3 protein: CASSVVGGGGGIAGELFF. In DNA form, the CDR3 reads TGTGCCAGCAGCGTAGTAGGGGGTGGGGGGGGTATCGCCGGGGAGCTGTTTTTT.

The CDR3 nucleotides read TGCGCCAGCAGCCAGAGGGCTGGGCGGACCACAGATACGCAGTATTTT. Its translation is CASSQRAGRTTDTQYF. The chain combines TRBV4-1 with TRBJ2-3, with D maybe TRBD2 (5 bases). The germline V and J ends were trimmed by 3 bases and 2 bases, with 15 bases remaining between them. Germline V gives CDR1 MGHRA, CDR2 YSYEKL. The CDR3 is 16 amino acids.

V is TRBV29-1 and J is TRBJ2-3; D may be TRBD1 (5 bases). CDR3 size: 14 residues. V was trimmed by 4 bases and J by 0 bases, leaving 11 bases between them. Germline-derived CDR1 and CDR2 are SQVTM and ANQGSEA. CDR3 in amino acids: CSVVRGVSTDTQYF. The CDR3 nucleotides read TGCAGCGTTGTAAGGGGCGTGAGCACAGATACGCAGTATTTT.

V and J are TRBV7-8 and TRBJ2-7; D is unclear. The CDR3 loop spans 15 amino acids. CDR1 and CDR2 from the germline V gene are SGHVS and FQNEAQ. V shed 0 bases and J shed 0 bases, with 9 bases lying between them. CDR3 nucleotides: TGTGCCAGCAGCTTAGCGGCGCAGGACTCCTACGAGCAGTACTTC. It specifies CASSLAAQDSYEQYF.

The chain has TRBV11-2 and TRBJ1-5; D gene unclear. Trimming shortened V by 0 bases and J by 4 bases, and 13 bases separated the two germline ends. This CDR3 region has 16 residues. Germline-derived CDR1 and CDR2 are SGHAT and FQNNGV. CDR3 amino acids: CASSLDLGRGNQPQHF. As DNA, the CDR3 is TGTGCCAGCAGCTTAGATCTCGGTAGAGGAAATCAGCCCCAGCATTTT. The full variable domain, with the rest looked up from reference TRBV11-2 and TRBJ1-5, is EAGVAQSPRYKIIEKRQSVAFWCNPISGHATLYWYQQILGQGPKLLIQFQNNGVVDDSQLPKDRFSAERLKGVDSTLKIQPAKLEDSAVYLCASSLDLGRGNQPQHFGDGTRLSIL.

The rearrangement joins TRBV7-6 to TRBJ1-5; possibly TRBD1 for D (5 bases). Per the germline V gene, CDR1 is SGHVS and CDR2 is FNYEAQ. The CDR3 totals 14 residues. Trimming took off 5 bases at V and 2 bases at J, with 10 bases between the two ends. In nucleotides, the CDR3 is TGTGCCAGCAGCCCAGACAGTGGCAATCAGCCCCAGCATTTT. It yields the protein CASSPDSGNQPQHF.